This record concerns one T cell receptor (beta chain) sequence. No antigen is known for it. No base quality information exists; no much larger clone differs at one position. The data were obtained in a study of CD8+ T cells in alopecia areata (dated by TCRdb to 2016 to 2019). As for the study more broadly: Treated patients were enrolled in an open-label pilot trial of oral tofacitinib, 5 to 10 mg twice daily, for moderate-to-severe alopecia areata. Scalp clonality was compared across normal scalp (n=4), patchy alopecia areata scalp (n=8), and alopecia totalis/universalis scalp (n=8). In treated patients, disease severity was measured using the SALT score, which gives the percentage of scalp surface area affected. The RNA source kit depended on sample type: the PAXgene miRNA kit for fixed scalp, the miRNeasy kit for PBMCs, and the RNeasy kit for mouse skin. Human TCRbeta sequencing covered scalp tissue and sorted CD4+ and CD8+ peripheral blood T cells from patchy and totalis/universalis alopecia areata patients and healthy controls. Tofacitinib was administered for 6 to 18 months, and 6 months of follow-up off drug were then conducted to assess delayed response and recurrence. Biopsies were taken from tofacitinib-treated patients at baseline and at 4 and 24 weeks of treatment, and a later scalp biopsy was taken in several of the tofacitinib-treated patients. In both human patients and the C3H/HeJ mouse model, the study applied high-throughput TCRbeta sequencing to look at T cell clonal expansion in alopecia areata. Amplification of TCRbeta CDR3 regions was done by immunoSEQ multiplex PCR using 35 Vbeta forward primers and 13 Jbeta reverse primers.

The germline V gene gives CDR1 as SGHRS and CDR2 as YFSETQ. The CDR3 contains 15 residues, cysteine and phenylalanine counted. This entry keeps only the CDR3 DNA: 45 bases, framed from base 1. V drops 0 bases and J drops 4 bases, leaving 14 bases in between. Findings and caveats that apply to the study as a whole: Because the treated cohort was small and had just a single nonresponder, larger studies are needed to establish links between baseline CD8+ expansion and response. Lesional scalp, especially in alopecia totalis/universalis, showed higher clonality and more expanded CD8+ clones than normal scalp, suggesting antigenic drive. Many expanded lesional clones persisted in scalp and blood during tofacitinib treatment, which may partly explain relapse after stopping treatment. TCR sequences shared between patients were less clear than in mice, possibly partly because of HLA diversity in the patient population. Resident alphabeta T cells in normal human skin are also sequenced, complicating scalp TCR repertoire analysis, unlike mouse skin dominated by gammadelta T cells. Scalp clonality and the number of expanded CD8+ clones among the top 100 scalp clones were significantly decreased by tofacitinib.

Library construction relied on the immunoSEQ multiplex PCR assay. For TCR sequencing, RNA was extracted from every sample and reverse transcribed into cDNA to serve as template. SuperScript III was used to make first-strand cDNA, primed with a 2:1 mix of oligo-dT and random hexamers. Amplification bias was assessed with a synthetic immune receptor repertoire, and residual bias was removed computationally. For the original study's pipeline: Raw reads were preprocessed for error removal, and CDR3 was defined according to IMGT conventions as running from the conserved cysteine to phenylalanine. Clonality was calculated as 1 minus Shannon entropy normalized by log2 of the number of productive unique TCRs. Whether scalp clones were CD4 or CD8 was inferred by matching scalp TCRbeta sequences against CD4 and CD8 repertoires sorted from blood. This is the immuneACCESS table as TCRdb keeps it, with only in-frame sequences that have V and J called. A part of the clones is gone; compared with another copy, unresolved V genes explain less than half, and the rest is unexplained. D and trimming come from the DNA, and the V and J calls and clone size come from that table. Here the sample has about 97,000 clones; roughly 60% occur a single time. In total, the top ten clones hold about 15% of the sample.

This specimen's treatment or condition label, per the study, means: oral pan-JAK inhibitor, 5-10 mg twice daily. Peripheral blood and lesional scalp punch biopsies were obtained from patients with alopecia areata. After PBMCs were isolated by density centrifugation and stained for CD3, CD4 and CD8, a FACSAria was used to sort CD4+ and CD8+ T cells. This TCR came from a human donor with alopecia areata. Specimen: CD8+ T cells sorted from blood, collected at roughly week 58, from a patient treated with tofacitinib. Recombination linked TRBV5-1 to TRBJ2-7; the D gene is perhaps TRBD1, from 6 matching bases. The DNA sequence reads TGCGCCAGCAGCTTGGCTGCGGACAGATCTTACGAGCAGTACTTC. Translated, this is CASSLAADRSYEQYF.